This TCR beta chain was found in a study of T cell repertoires in cytomegalovirus infection. Trimming left V 4 bases short and J 2 bases short, with 12 bases between. The CDR3 extends over 14 amino acids. From germline, CDR1 is SGHRS and CDR2 YFSETQ. This clonotype has a handful of counts. Its antigen remains unidentified. TCRdb itself ran the reads through MiXCR, one entry per CDR3 protein. Found here are around 310,000 distinct CDR3 sequences, 25% to 35% of them singletons; the top ten hold 20%. The rearrangement joins TRBV5-1 to TRBJ1-2, with D possibly matching TRBD1 (5 bases). Sequenced here: cultured PBMCs, sampled from culture after CMV antigen stimulation. This TCR came from a human donor in good health (CMV status not recorded). Some clones in this sample may be carry-over from other donors' samples. The CDR3 protein is CASSPLTENYGYTF. CDR3 DNA: TGCGCCAGCAGCCCTCTGACAGAGAACTATGGCTACACCTTC.